The 14 T cell receptor beta chains listed next were all sequenced from one sample in a study of T cells in Graves' hyperthyroidism and ophthalmopathy. There were TCR beta CDR3 regions amplified from RNA transcripts. Primed by the HTBI set, a first-round RT-PCR was run on the TCR CDR3. TCRdb recomputed calls from the multiplex PCR reads with MiXCR, one row per CDR3 protein. The sample lists 200,000 or so distinct CDR3 sequences; about a sixth were seen once. Sequenced: blood. The source is a woman aged 50 to 60 with Graves' hyperthyroidism.

The chain uses TRBV30 and TRBJ2-1; 11 nucleotides agree with TRBD2. The assigned J gene may be wrong: the sequence end matches TRBJ2-7 better. Germline CDR1 reads GTSNPN; CDR2 reads SVGIG (reference sequence). The CDR3 has 18 residues. For the CDR3, the DNA is TGTGCCTGGGGGAGAGGGGCTAGCGGGAGGAGTCCCTACAATGAGCAGTACTTC. Encoded protein: CAWGRGASGRSPYNEQYF.

This clonotype was observed at least ten times. The CDR3 spells CASSFGVGYTF. The DNA for the CDR3 is TGTGCCAGCAGTTTTGGGGTCGGCTACACCTTC. The chain employs TRBV12-3 or TRBV12-4 and TRBJ1-2; D not certain. The CDR3 consists of 11 residues. V shed 3 bases and J shed 8 bases, with 7 bases lying between them.

This clonotype was seen a single time. This clone may be a read error of a much larger clone one base away. The rearrangement uses TRBV28 and TRBJ2-7, with a possible D match to TRBD1 (6 bases). Germline CDR1 MDHEN, CDR2 SYDVKM. This CDR3 has 13 residues. V lost 2 bases and J lost 6, with 11 bases in between. CDR3 nucleotides: TGTGCCAGCAGTTTAAAGTCAGGGGTCGAGCAGTACTTC. This translates into CASSLKSGVEQYF.

This clonotype has a handful of counts. The genes are TRBV12-3 or TRBV12-4 and TRBJ1-3; D ambiguous. V shed 3 bases and J shed 5 bases, with 8 bases lying between them. The CDR3 runs to 13 residues. CDR3 DNA sequence: TGTGCCAGCAGTTTTCTTTTCCGAAACACCATATATTTT. This sequence encodes CASSFLFRNTIYF.

This clonotype was found a few times. The genes are TRBV27 and TRBJ1-2; 8 bases line up with TRBD1. The V gene end was trimmed by 5 bases and the J gene end by 1 base; junction bases not matched to a gene: 6. From germline, CDR1 is MNHEY and CDR2 SMNVEV (reference sequence). CDR3 size: 15 residues. The CDR3 reads CASSHGQGGNYGYTF. Here the CDR3 DNA reads TGTGCCAGCAGTCACGGACAGGGTGGTAACTATGGCTACACCTTC.

V gene TRBV2 combines with J gene TRBJ1-6; D perhaps matches TRBD1 (6 bases). This CDR3 comprises 13 residues. Germline assignment: CDR1 SNHLY and CDR2 FYNNEI. V gave up 3 bases and J gave up 10 bases, with 10 bases separating them. In DNA form, the CDR3 reads TGTGCCAGCAGTGAGGGCAGGGGATCACCCCTCCACTTT. Translated, it gives CASSEGRGSPLHF. Based on the CDR3 plus reference TRBV2 and TRBJ1-6, the full variable domain is EPEVTQTPSHQVTQMGQEVILRCVPISNHLYFYWYRQILGQKVEFLVSFYNNEISEKSEIFDDQFSVERPDGSNFTLKIRSTKLEDSAMYFCASSEGRGSPLHFGNGTRLTVT.

In this sample, this clonotype turned up many times. The genes are TRBV7-2 and TRBJ2-1; D not resolved. The CDR3 is made up of 15 amino acids. Germline assignment: CDR1 SGHTA and CDR2 FQGNSA. Trimming left V 3 bases short and J 6 bases short, with 15 bases between. The CDR3 region has the DNA TGTGCCAGCAGCTTTCTCATCAGGAATCCCAATGAGCAGTTCTTC. This codes for CASSFLIRNPNEQFF.

The sample holds a few counts of this clonotype. A read error may explain this, as a much larger clone is one base away. The CDR3 end shows no conserved phenylalanine or tryptophan, and so a read error is likely. The chain couples TRBV28 to TRBJ2-3; 8 bases line up with TRBD1. The CDR3 extends over 15 amino acids. Germline CDR1 is MDHEN and CDR2 is SYDVKM. With V trimmed by 4 bases and J by 1 base, 4 bases remained unmatched. The CDR3 spells CASSSPGQGTDTQYL. In DNA form, the CDR3 reads TGTGCCAGCAGTTCTCCGGGACAGGGCACAGATACGCAGTATCTT.

This clonotype showed up many times. The V and J genes are TRBV12-3 or TRBV12-4 and TRBJ1-2; D gene uncertain. The CDR3 has 13 amino acids. The V end lost 4 bases, the J end lost 7 bases, and 13 bases lay between the germline ends. The CDR3 reads CASSSSGGTGYTF. DNA for the CDR3: TGTGCCAGCAGTTCGAGCGGAGGTACTGGCTACACCTTC.

The chain combines TRBV12-3 or TRBV12-4 with TRBJ2-3; 11 bases are a match to TRBD2. The CDR3 has 16 amino acids. V shed 5 bases and J 2 bases; nucleotides not matched to a gene: 6. The CDR3 DNA is TGTGCCAGCAGTACTAGCGGGAGCTTAGTCACAGATACGCAGTATTTT. Its translation is CASSTSGSLVTDTQYF.

This clonotype was counted many times. V and J are TRBV11-3 and TRBJ2-5; 14 bases align to TRBD2. The ends lost 5 bases at V and 2 bases at J; junction bases unmatched: 10. CDR1 and CDR2 from the germline V gene are SGHNT and YENEEA. CDR3 length equals 18 residues. Here the CDR3 DNA reads TGTGCCAGCAGCAAATTAGGGACTAGCGGGAGTGTGCAAGAGACCCAGTACTTC. It codes for CASSKLGTSGSVQETQYF. Full variable domain (remainder filled in from reference TRBV11-3 and TRBJ2-5): EAGVVQSPRYKIIEKKQPVAFWCNPISGHNTLYWYLQNLGQGPELLIRYENEEAVDDSQLPKDRFSAERLKGVDSTLKIQPAELGDSAVYLCASSKLGTSGSVQETQYFGPGTRLLVL.

This clonotype was picked up many times. The chain has TRBV11-3 and TRBJ2-5; unclear D gene. Germline CDR1 SGHNT, CDR2 YENEEA. The CDR3 runs to 13 residues. The V end lost 1 base, the J end lost 4 bases, and 7 bases lay between the germline ends. The CDR3 protein is CASSLVELETQYF. Here the CDR3 DNA reads TGTGCCAGCAGCTTAGTTGAGTTAGAGACCCAGTACTTC.

This clonotype was counted at least ten times. V usage is TRBV7-3 and J usage is TRBJ2-5; TRBD2 matches 8 bases. The CDR3 consists of 16 residues. Trimming removed 2 bases from V and 5 bases from J; junction bases left unmatched: 10. Germline CDR1 and CDR2: SGHTA and FQGTGA. The CDR3, as DNA: TGTGCCAGCAGCTTATTAGGAGCGGGAGTAACGGAGACCCAGTACTTC. Residues: CASSLLGAGVTETQYF.

This clonotype came up a few times. The rearrangement links TRBV18 to TRBJ2-2, with TRBD2 identical over 7 bases. Looked up from germline, CDR1 is KGHSH and CDR2 is LQKENI. The CDR3 covers 16 residues. The junction had 10 bases not matched to a gene; V was cut back by 4 bases and J by 5 bases. The CDR3 sequence: CASSLTTSLRTGELFF. Here the CDR3 DNA reads TGTGCCAGCTCACTTACGACTAGCTTGCGTACCGGGGAGCTGTTTTTT.